This T cell receptor beta chain was recorded in a study of glioma-infiltrating T cells. This clonotype appeared many times. Its antigen is not known. Per the germline V gene, CDR1 is MNHEY and CDR2 is SVGEGT. The CDR3 extends over 16 amino acids. J lost 2 bases, V lost 2 bases, and 5 bases had no gene match. Study-wide findings and caveats: Very few CDR3 sequences were shared between tissue and blood. Non-neoplastic patients had below-expected tissue-blood divergence, while all gliomas exceeded expectation.

Using RNA template, CDR3s of TCR alpha and beta were amplified with iRepertoire arm-PCR. Tissue mRNA or PBMC total RNA, roughly 100-400 ng, went into one-step reverse transcription and amplification. TCRdb analysed the multiplex PCR reads with MiXCR anew, one entry per CDR3 protein. The sample carries 150,000 to 200,000 distinct CDR3 sequences, around 32% recorded once. The J gene is TRBJ2-3, the V gene TRBV6-2 or TRBV6-3, with 9 bases aligning to TRBD2. The sequenced sample was glioma tissue, nonneoplastic brain tissue, or PBMCs (not recorded which). This TCR derives from a human donor with low-grade glioma or glioblastoma, undergoing nonglioma brain surgery, or in good health (not recorded which). In DNA, the CDR3 is TGTGCCAGCAGTTACCCCCTAGCGGGGCCCACAGATACGCAGTATTTT. Amino acids: CASSYPLAGPTDTQYF.